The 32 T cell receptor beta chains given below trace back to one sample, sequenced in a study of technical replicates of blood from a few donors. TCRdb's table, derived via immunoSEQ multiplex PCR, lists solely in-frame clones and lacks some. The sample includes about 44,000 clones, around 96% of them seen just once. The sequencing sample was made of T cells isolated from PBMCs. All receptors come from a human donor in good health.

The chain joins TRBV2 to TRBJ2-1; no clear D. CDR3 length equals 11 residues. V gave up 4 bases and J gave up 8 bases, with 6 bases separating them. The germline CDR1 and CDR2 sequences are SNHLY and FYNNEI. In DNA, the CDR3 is TGTGCCAGCAGTGCTCGAGATGAGCAGTTCTTC. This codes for CASSARDEQFF.

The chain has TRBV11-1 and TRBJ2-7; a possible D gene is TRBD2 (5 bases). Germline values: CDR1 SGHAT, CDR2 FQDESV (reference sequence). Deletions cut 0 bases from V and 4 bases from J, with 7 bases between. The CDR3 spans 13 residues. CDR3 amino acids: CASSLARAYEQYF. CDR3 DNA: TGTGCCAGCAGCTTAGCGAGGGCTTACGAGCAGTACTTC.

CDR3 amino acids: CASSLVWLAGGPGYEQYF. In DNA form, the CDR3 reads TGTGCCAGCAGCTTAGTGTGGCTAGCGGGAGGGCCGGGTTACGAGCAGTACTTC. The gene calls are TRBV11-2 and TRBJ2-7; TRBD2 matches at 12 bases. The CDR3 is 18 amino acids. The ends lost 1 base at V and 4 bases at J; junction bases unmatched: 11. Germline V gene sequence: CDR1 SGHAT, CDR2 FQNNGV.

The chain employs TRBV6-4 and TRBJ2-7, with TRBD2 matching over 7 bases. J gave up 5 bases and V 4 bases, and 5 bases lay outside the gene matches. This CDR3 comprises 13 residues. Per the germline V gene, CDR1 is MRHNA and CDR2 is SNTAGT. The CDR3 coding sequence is TGTGCCAGCAGTGGGGGAGGGGCCAACGAGCAGTACTTC. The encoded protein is CASSGGGANEQYF.

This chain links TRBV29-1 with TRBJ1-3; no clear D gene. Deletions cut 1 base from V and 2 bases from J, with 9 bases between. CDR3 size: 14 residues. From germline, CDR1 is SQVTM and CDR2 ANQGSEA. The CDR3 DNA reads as TGCAGCGTTGAAGGAGAGGAGGCTGGAAACACCATATATTTT. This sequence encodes CSVEGEEAGNTIYF.

The CDR3 is CASQGLNTEAFF. CDR3 nucleotide sequence: TGTGCCAGCCAGGGGCTGAACACTGAAGCTTTCTTT. The chain links TRBV27 to TRBJ1-1; D possibly corresponds to TRBD1 (6 bases). V lost 8 bases and J lost 0, with 7 bases in between. The CDR3 totals 12 residues. Germline lookup yields CDR1 MNHEY and CDR2 SMNVEV (reference sequence).

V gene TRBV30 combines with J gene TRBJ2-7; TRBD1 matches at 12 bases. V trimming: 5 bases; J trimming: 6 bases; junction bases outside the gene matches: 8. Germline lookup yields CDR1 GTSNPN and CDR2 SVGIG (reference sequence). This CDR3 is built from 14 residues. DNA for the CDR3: TGTGCCTGGGCCCCCGGGACAGGGGGCCCCGAGCAGTACTTC. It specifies CAWAPGTGGPEQYF.

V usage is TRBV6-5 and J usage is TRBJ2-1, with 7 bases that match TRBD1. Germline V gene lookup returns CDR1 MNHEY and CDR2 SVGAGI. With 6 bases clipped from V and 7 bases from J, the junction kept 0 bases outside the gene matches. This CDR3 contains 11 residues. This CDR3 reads CASRQGNEQFF. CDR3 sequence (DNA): TGTGCCAGCAGACAGGGGAATGAGCAGTTCTTC.

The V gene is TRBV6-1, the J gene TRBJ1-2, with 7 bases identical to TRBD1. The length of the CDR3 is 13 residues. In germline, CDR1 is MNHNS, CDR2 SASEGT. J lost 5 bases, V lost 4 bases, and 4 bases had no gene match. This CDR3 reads CASSAGTVYGYTF. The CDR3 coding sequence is TGTGCCAGCAGTGCCGGGACAGTTTATGGCTACACCTTC.

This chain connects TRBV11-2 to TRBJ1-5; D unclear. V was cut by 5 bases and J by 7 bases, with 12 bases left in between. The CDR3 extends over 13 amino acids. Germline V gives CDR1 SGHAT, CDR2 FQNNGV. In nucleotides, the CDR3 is TGTGCCAGCAGCCAAGACAACGGCCAGCCCCAGCATTTT. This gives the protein CASSQDNGQPQHF.

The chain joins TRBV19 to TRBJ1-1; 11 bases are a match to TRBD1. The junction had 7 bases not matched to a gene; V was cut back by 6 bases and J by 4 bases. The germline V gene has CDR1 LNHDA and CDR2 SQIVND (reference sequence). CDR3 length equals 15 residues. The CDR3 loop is CASRRGQGATTEAFF. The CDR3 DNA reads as TGTGCCAGTAGGAGAGGACAGGGGGCGACCACTGAAGCTTTCTTT.

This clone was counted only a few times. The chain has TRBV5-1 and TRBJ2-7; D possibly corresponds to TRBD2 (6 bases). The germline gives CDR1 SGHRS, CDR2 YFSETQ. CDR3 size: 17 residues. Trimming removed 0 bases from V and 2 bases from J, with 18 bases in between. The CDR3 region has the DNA TGCGCCAGCAGCTTGGGGGTACTTGGGACTGTTACCTACGAGCAGTACTTC. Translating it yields CASSLGVLGTVTYEQYF.

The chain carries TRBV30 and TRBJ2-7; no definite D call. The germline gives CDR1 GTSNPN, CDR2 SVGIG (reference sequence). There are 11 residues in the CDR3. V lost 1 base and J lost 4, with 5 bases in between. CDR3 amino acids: CAWSGQYEQYF. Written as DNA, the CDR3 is TGTGCCTGGAGTGGTCAGTACGAGCAGTACTTC.

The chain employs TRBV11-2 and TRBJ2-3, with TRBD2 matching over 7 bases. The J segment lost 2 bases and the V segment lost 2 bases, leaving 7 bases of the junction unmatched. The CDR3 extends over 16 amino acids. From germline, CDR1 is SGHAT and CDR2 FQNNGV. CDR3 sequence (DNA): TGTGCCAGCAGCTTACGGGAGGCTAAACCCACAGATACGCAGTATTTT. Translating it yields CASSLREAKPTDTQYF.

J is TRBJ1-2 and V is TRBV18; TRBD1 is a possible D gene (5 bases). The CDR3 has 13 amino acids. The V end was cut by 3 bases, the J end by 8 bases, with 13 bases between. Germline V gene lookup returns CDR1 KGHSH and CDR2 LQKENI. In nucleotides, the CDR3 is TGTGCCAGCTCACCTACCCAGGGTGAGGGCTACACCTTC. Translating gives CASSPTQGEGYTF. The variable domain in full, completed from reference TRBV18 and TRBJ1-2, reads NAGVMQNPRHLVRRRGQEARLRCSPMKGHSHVYWYRQLPEEGLKFMVYLQKENIIDESGMPKERFSAEFPKEGPSILRIQQVVRGDSAAYFCASSPTQGEGYTFGSGTRLTVV.

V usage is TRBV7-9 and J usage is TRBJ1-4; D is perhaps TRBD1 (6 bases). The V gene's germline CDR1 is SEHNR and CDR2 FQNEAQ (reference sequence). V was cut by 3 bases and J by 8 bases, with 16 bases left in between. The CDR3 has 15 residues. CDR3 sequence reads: CASSFVTGHREKLFF. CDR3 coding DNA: TGTGCCAGCAGCTTCGTGACAGGCCATCGGGAAAAACTGTTTTTT.

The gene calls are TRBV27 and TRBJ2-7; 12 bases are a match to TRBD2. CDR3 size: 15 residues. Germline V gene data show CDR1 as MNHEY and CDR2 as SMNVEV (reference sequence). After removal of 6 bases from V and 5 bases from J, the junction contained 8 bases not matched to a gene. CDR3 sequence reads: CASRALAGGPNEQYF. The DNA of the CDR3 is TGTGCCAGCAGGGCTCTAGCGGGAGGGCCAAACGAGCAGTACTTC.

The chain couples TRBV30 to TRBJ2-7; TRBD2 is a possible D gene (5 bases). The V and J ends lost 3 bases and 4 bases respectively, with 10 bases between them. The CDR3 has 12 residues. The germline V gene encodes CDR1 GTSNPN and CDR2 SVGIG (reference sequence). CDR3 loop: CAWRLGGYEQYF. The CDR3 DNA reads TGTGCCTGGAGACTTGGAGGATACGAGCAGTACTTC.

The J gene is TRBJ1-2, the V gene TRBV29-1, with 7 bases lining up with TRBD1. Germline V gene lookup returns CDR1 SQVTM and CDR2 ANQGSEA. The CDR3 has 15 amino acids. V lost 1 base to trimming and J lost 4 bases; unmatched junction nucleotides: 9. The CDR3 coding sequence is TGCAGCGTTGAAGTCGGTGGGGACAGCATCTATGGCTACACCTTC. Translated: CSVEVGGDSIYGYTF. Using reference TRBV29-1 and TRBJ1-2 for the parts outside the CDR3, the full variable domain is SAVISQKPSRDICQRGTSLTIQCQVDSQVTMMFWYRQQPGQSLTLIATANQGSEATYESGFVIDKFPISRPNLTFSTLTVSNMSPEDSSIYLCSVEVGGDSIYGYTFGSGTRLTVV.

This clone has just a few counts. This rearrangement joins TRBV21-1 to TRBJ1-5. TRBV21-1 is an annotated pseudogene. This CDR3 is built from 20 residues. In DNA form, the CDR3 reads TGTGCCAGCAGCCAAGAACCTCGTCGACGGGTCTCCACTAGCAATCAGCCCCAGCATTTT. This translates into CASSQEPRRRVSTSNQPQHF.

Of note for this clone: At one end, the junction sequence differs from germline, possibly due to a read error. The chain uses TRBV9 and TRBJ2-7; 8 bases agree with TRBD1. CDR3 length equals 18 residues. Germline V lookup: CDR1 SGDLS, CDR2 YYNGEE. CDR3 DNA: TGTGCCAGCAGCGTAAACCCCGGCCTCGGACAGGGATATTCGCTTCCCCACTTC. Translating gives CASSVNPGLGQGYSLPHF.

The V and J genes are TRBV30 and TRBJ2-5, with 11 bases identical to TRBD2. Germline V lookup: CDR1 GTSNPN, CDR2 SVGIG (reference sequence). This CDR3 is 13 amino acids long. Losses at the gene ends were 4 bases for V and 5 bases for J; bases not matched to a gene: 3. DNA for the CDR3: TGTGCCTGGATTCTAGCGGGAGGCGAGACCCAGTACTTC. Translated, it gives CAWILAGGETQYF.

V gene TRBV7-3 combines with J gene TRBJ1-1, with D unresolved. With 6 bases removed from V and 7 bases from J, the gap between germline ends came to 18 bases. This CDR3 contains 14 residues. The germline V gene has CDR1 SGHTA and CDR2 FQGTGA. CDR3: CASRLTGFEGEAFF. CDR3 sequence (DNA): TGTGCCAGCAGACTTACCGGGTTCGAGGGTGAAGCTTTCTTT.

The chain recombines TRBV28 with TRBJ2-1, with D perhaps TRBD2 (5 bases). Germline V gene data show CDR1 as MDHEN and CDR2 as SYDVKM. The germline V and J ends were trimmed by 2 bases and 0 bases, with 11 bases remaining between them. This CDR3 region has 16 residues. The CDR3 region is CASSLGLKSSYNEQFF. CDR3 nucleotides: TGTGCCAGCAGTTTAGGACTCAAGAGCTCCTACAATGAGCAGTTCTTC.

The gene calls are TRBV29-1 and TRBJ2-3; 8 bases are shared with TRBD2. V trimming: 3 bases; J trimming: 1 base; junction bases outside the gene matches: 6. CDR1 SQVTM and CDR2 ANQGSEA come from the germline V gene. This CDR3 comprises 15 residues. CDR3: CSVDGRAIGTDTQYF. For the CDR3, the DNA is TGCAGCGTTGACGGGAGGGCCATAGGCACAGATACGCAGTATTTT.

This chain's CDR3 is CAWRGPGLAGAFYEQYF. Written as DNA, the CDR3 is TGTGCCTGGAGGGGGCCGGGACTAGCGGGAGCGTTTTACGAGCAGTACTTC. The chain is built from TRBV30 and TRBJ2-7; 14 bases fit TRBD2. CDR3 length: 17 residues. CDR1 and CDR2 from the germline V gene are GTSNPN and SVGIG (reference sequence). J gave up 4 bases and V 3 bases, and 11 bases lay outside the gene matches.

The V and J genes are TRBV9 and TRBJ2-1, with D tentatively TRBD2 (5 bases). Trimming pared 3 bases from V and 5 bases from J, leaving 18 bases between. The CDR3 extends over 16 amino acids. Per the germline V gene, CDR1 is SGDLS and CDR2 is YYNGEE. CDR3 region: CASSGTLAAGDNEQFF. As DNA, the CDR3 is TGTGCCAGCAGCGGTACCCTAGCTGCAGGCGACAATGAGCAGTTCTTC.

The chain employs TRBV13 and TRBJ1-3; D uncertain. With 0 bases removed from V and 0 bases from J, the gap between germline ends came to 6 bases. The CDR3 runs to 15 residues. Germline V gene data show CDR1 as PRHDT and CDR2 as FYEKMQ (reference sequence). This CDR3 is CASSLGIASGNTIYF. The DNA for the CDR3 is TGTGCCAGCAGCTTAGGCATAGCCTCTGGAAACACCATATATTTT.

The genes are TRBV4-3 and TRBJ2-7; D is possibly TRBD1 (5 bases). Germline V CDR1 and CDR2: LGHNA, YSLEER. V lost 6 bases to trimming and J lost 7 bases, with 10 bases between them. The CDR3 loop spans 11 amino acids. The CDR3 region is CASRGVKEQYF. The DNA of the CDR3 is TGCGCCAGCAGAGGGGTGAAAGAGCAGTACTTC.

The CDR3 here is CASSGLAGGGTDTQYF. CDR3 nucleotides: TGTGCCAGCAGCGGACTAGCGGGAGGCGGCACAGATACGCAGTATTTT. This chain joins TRBV9 and TRBJ2-3; 13 bases fit TRBD2. Trimming cost V 3 bases and J 1 base; bases outside gene matches: 2. The CDR3 is made up of 16 amino acids. Looked up from germline, CDR1 is SGDLS and CDR2 is YYNGEE.

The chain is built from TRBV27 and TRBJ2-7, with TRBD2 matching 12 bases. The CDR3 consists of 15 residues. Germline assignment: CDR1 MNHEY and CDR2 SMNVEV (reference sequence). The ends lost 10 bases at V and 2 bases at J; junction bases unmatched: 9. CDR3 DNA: TGTGCCACCTTAGGATGGACTAGCGGGACCTACGAGCAGTACTTC. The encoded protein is CATLGWTSGTYEQYF.

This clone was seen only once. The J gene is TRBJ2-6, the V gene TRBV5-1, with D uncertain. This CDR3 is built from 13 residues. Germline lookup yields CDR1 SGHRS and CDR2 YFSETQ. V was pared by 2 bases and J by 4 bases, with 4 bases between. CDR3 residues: CASSFVGANVLTF. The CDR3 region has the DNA TGCGCCAGCAGCTTCGTAGGGGCCAACGTCCTGACTTTC.